A selection of T cell receptor beta chains follows, all from one sample in a study of cytomegalovirus exposure and HLA in healthy donors. The assay was immunoSEQ multiplex PCR, and TCRdb's table has in-frame clones only and misses some. The data show fewer than 100,000 clones, approximately 80% seen once. Sequenced material: PBMCs. The receptors were sampled from a man in his forties or fifties in good health and CMV-seronegative. CDR3s include the opening cysteine and the closing phenylalanine or tryptophan. Fields, in order: V gene, clone size, D gene, J gene, CDR3 protein, CDR3 DNA. D genes are given only for firm matches. Where a row states a size, it is once, few, many or the class of an expanded clone; other rows omit it.

>TRBV28|.|.|TRBJ1-1
CASSLARGGGTEAFF
TGTGCCAGCAGCTTGGCACGGGGAGGGGGCACTGAAGCTTTCTTT
>TRBV4-1|.|.|TRBJ2-1
CASSPLAASYNEQFF
TGCGCCAGCAGCCCCTTAGCGGCCTCCTACAATGAGCAGTTCTTC
>TRBV6-5|.|TRBD1|TRBJ2-7
CASKTGQGAYEQYF
TGTGCCAGCAAGACGGGACAGGGGGCCTACGAGCAGTACTTC
>TRBV12-5|few|.|TRBJ2-5
CASGRGYGYPQYF
TGTGCTAGTGGCCGAGGGTACGGCTACCCCCAGTACTTC
>TRBV29-1|.|TRBD1|TRBJ1-1
CSVRTGATEAFF
TGCAGCGTTAGGACAGGGGCCACTGAAGCTTTCTTT
>TRBV10-3|.|.|TRBJ1-5
CAISDPDSTNQPQHF
TGTGCCATCAGTGATCCGGACAGTACCAATCAGCCCCAGCATTTT
>TRBV10-1|.|TRBD1|TRBJ2-2
CASSEYAPGQTIGELFF
TGCGCCAGCAGTGAGTACGCCCCGGGACAGACGATCGGGGAGCTGTTTTTT
>TRBV30|.|.|TRBJ1-6
CAWTGVGSPPHF
TGTGCCTGGACGGGGGTTGGCTCACCCCCCCACTTT
>TRBV19|.|.|TRBJ1-6
CASKREGRDSPLHF
TGTGCCAGTAAGAGGGAAGGTCGGGATTCACCCCTCCACTTT
>TRBV28|few|TRBD2|TRBJ2-1
CASSPNPRLAGGVNEQFF
TGTGCCAGCAGTCCTAACCCAAGACTAGCGGGAGGAGTCAATGAGCAGTTCTTC
>TRBV29-1|.|TRBD1|TRBJ1-1
CSVARDGTGAFF
TGCAGCGTTGCGAGGGACGGGACAGGGGCTTTCTTT
>TRBV7-2|.|TRBD1|TRBJ1-1
CASSSEDRGNTEAFF
TGTGCCAGCAGCTCCGAGGACAGGGGGAACACTGAAGCTTTCTTT
>TRBV28|few|.|TRBJ1-3
CASSLDRGNTIYF
TGTGCCAGCAGTTTAGACAGGGGAAACACCATATATTTT
>TRBV19|.|TRBD1|TRBJ2-3
CASSRGTGGLDTQYF
TGTGCCAGTAGCAGAGGGACAGGGGGCTTGGATACGCAGTATTTT
>TRBV5-1|few|TRBD1|TRBJ2-7
CASSSGQGGSSSYEQYF
TGCGCCAGCAGCTCGGGACAGGGAGGGAGTAGCTCCTACGAGCAGTACTTC
>TRBV2|few|.|TRBJ1-1
CASSVYMNTEAFF
TGTGCCAGCAGCGTCTATATGAACACTGAAGCTTTCTTT
>TRBV7-9|.|.|TRBJ2-6
CASSWDTFPGANVLTF
TGTGCCAGCAGCTGGGACACCTTCCCGGGGGCCAACGTCCTGACTTTC
>TRBV9|.|.|TRBJ1-2
CASSSSGRGLRGYTF
TGTGCCAGCAGTTCGTCGGGACGGGGACTACGGGGCTACACCTTC
>TRBV14|.|.|TRBJ2-1
CASSLRRPTGYNEQFF
TGTGCCAGCAGCCTCCGTCGCCCGACCGGGTACAATGAGCAGTTCTTC
>TRBV2|.|TRBD1|TRBJ1-2
CASRKDRGGPGYTF
TGTGCCAGCAGGAAAGACAGGGGGGGCCCCGGCTACACCTTC
>TRBV5-4|once|TRBD1|TRBJ2-3
CASSRRTGADTQYF
TGTGCCAGCAGCCGACGGACAGGGGCAGATACGCAGTATTTT
>TRBV9|.|.|TRBJ2-1
CASSPNVNEQFF
TGTGCCAGCAGCCCTAATGTAAATGAGCAGTTCTTC
>TRBV6-5|.|.|TRBJ2-7
CASSLDTGSYEQYF
TGTGCCAGCAGCCTCGATACGGGATCCTACGAGCAGTACTTC
>TRBV1|.|.|TRBJ2-7
CTSSQDGDRASYEQYF
TGCACCAGCAGCCAGGATGGGGACAGGGCCAGTTACGAGCAGTACTTC
>TRBV5-1|.|.|TRBJ2-7
CASSSVAGARYEQYF
TGCGCCAGCAGCTCCGTCGCGGGGGCTCGCTACGAGCAGTACTTC
>TRBV5-4|few|TRBD2|TRBJ2-3
CASTVSTSRRADTQYF
TGTGCCAGCACCGTTTCGACTAGCCGACGAGCAGATACGCAGTATTTT
>TRBV7-4|.|TRBD1|TRBJ2-7
CASSSDRALNLDSYEQYF
TGTGCCAGCAGCTCGGACAGGGCCCTAAACCTCGATTCCTACGAGCAGTACTTC
>TRBV6-5|.|.|TRBJ2-7
CASSRQVSYEQYF
TGTGCCAGCAGTCGACAGGTCTCCTACGAGCAGTACTTC
>TRBV6-6|.|TRBD2|TRBJ2-1
CASSYSSGSSYNEQFF
TGTGCCAGCAGTTACTCTAGCGGGAGCTCCTACAATGAGCAGTTCTTC
>TRBV7-2|.|TRBD1|TRBJ2-6
CASTLWGQGAGGANVLTF
TGTGCCAGCACCCTGTGGGGACAGGGGGCGGGTGGGGCCAACGTCCTGACTTTC
>TRBV2|.|.|TRBJ2-7
CASSVTGTRYEQYF
TGTGCCAGCAGTGTCACGGGAACAAGGTACGAGCAGTACTTC
>TRBV18|.|.|TRBJ1-1
CASSPPQGRGTEAFF
TGTGCCAGCTCACCACCGCAGGGGCGAGGCACTGAAGCTTTCTTT
>TRBV27|.|.|TRBJ1-5
CASSLRPEGNQPQHF
TGTGCCAGCAGTTTAAGACCGGAGGGCAATCAGCCCCAGCATTTT
>TRBV7-9|once|TRBD2|TRBJ2-1
CASSAETSGSFGFF
TGTGCCAGCAGTGCTGAGACTAGCGGGAGTTTTGGGTTCTTC
>TRBV11-2|.|.|TRBJ2-5
CASSLSGRRSETQYF
TGTGCCAGCAGCTTGAGCGGCAGGAGGTCGGAGACCCAGTACTTC
>TRBV11-2|.|TRBD2|TRBJ2-1
CASSSATSGENNEQFF
TGTGCCAGCAGCTCCGCTACTAGCGGGGAGAACAATGAGCAGTTCTTC
>TRBV5-1|.|.|TRBJ1-2
CASSWMTVSNYGYTF
TGCGCCAGCAGCTGGATGACAGTTTCCAACTATGGCTACACCTTC
>TRBV27|.|TRBD1|TRBJ2-1
CASSPIQTGSEQFF
TGTGCCAGCAGTCCAATTCAGACAGGGTCTGAGCAGTTCTTC
>TRBV5-1|once|.|TRBJ2-3
CASKPITVGTDTQYF
TGCGCCAGCAAGCCCATAACAGTGGGCACAGATACGCAGTATTTT
>TRBV25-1|.|.|TRBJ1-5
CASSDSGGNQPQHF
TGTGCCAGCAGTGATTCAGGGGGCAATCAGCCCCAGCATTTT
>TRBV12-5|.|TRBD2|TRBJ2-1
CASGSPLAGPYNEQFF
TGTGCTAGTGGTTCCCCCCTAGCGGGGCCATACAATGAGCAGTTCTTC
>TRBV30|.|.|TRBJ2-5
CAWTRADQETQYF
TGTGCCTGGACCAGGGCCGATCAAGAGACCCAGTACTTC
>TRBV6-1|.|TRBD1|TRBJ2-3
CASSEAGTGTDTQYF
TGTGCCAGCAGTGAAGCTGGGACAGGGACAGATACGCAGTATTTT
>TRBV7-2|.|TRBD2|TRBJ2-1
CASSARTSEVHNEQFF
TGTGCCAGCAGCGCGCGAACTAGCGAGGTTCACAATGAGCAGTTCTTC
>TRBV28|few|TRBD2|TRBJ2-1
CASKEAGDNEQFF
TGTGCCAGCAAGGAAGCGGGAGACAATGAGCAGTTCTTC
>TRBV2|.|TRBD1|TRBJ1-1
CARPSNGLGQENTEAFF
TGTGCCAGACCTAGCAACGGCCTGGGACAGGAGAACACTGAAGCTTTCTTT
>TRBV5-8|.|.|TRBJ1-1
CASSLLTSMNTEAFF
TGTGCCAGCAGCTTGTTAACAAGTATGAACACTGAAGCTTTCTTT
>TRBV5-1|few|.|TRBJ1-4
CASSLQSTNEKLFF
TGCGCCAGCAGCTTGCAGTCAACTAATGAAAAACTGTTTTTT
>TRBV6-1|.|TRBD2|TRBJ2-1
CASSEWLRSSGIPYNEQFF
TGTGCCAGCAGTGAATGGTTGAGGTCTAGCGGGATTCCCTACAATGAGCAGTTCTTC
>TRBV29-1|.|.|TRBJ2-7
CSARNSYEQYF
TGCAGCGCGCGGAACTCCTACGAGCAGTACTTC
>TRBV28|.|TRBD1|TRBJ2-7
CASSSRTRGQGRLSYYEQYF
TGTGCCAGCAGCTCCCGTACTAGGGGACAGGGTCGGCTCTCCTACTACGAGCAGTACTTC
>TRBV5-4|.|.|TRBJ2-3
CASSLVGADTQYF
TGTGCCAGCAGCTTGGTAGGGGCAGATACGCAGTATTTT
>TRBV2|.|TRBD2|TRBJ2-3
CASSQGLAGITDTQYF
TGTGCCAGCAGCCAAGGACTAGCGGGGATCACAGATACGCAGTATTTT
>TRBV7-9|.|.|TRBJ2-7
CASSLGGAPYEQYF
TGTGCCAGCAGCTTAGGGGGCGCGCCCTACGAGCAGTACTTC
>TRBV10-3|.|TRBD1|TRBJ2-6
CAIQGSGANVLTF
TGTGCCATACAGGGGTCTGGGGCCAACGTCCTGACTTTC